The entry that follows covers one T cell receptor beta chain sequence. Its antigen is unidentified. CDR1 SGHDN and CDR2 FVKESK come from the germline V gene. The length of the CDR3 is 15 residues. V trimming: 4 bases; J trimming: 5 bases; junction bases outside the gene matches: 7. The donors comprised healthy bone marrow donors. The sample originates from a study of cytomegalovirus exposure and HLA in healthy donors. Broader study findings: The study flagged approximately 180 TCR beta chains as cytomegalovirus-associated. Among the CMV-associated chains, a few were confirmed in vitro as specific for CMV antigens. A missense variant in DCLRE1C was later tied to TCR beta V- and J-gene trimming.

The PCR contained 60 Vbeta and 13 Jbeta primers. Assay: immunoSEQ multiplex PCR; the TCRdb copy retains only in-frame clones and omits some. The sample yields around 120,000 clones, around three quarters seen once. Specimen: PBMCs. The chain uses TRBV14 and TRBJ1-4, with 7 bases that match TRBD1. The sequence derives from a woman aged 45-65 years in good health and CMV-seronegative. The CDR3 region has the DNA TGTGCCAGCAGCCTCGGACAGGTCGGGAATGAAAAACTGTTTTTT. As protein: CASSLGQVGNEKLFF.